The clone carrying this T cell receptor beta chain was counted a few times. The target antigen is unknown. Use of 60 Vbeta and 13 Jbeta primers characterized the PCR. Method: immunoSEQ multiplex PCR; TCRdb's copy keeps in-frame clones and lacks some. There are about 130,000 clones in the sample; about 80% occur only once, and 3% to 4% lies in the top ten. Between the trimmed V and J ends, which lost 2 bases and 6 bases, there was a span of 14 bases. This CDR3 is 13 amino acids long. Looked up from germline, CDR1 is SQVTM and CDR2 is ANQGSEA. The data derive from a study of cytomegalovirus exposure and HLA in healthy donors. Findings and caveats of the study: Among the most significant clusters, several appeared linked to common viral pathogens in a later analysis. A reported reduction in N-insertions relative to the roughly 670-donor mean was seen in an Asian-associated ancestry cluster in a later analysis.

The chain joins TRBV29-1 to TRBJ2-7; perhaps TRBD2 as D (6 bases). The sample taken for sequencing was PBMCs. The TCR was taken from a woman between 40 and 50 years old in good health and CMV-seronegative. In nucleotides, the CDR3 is TGCAGCGTTGAAAGGGAGGCAGGGAGCGAGCAGTACTTC. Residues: CSVEREAGSEQYF.